This is a list of T cell receptor beta chains from one sample in a study of glioma-infiltrating T cells after dendritic cell vaccination. The repertoire was sequenced with immunoSEQ multiplex PCR; TCRdb's copy has only in-frame clones and lacks some. The sample lists 99,000 or so clones, 80% occurring once. This specimen was blood, taken after dendritic cell vaccination. The receptors originated from a human donor with glioblastoma. The CDR3 runs from the conserved cysteine through the conserved F or W. The order of the fields is clone size, V gene, J gene, D gene, CDR3 protein, CDR3 DNA. A D gene is named only where the DNA matches it firmly. Only some rows state a clone size, as once, few, many or a class for expanded clones.

NA	TRBV27	TRBJ1-5	TRBD1	CASSYRGLHQPQHF	TGTGCCAGCAGTTACAGGGGGCTTCATCAGCCCCAGCATTTT
few	TRBV19	TRBJ2-7	TRBD2	CASSIFGLEGSEQYF	TGTGCCAGTAGTATATTCGGACTAGAGGGGAGCGAGCAGTACTTC
NA	TRBV7-9	TRBJ1-5	TRBD1	CASSLAGGGNNQPQHF	TGTGCCAGCAGCTTAGCAGGAGGGGGCAATAATCAGCCCCAGCATTTT
NA	TRBV5-1	TRBJ2-7	TRBD2	CASSLALAGGPNEQYF	TGCGCCAGCAGCTTGGCGTTAGCGGGAGGGCCCAACGAGCAGTACTTC
NA	TRBV27	TRBJ2-7	TRBD2	CASSLSLRLAGSRYEQYF	TGTGCCAGCAGTTTATCTCTGAGACTAGCGGGATCCCGCTACGAGCAGTACTTC
NA	TRBV7-3	TRBJ2-3	NA	CASSLTSGSTDTQYF	TGTGCCAGCAGCTTAACTAGCGGAAGCACAGATACGCAGTATTTT
NA	TRBV6-1	TRBJ2-7	TRBD1	CASSPETGVRYEQYF	TGTGCCAGCAGCCCCGAGACAGGGGTACGGTACGAGCAGTACTTC
NA	TRBV18	TRBJ2-7	NA	CASSPPGQWEQYF	TGTGCCAGCTCACCACCGGGACAATGGGAGCAGTACTTC
NA	TRBV30	TRBJ2-3	TRBD2	CAWSGMGSGGSPGTQYF	TGTGCCTGGAGTGGTATGGGGAGCGGGGGATCCCCCGGTACGCAGTATTTT
NA	TRBV19	TRBJ2-3	TRBD2	CASSIAGGQDTQYF	TGTGCCAGTAGTATAGCGGGGGGGCAAGATACGCAGTATTTT
once	TRBV6-5	TRBJ1-1	NA	CASSRWQGGNEAFF	TGTGCCAGCAGTCGGTGGCAGGGAGGGAATGAAGCTTTCTTT
NA	TRBV7-9	TRBJ2-7	NA	CASSSTANTGNPNEQYF	TGTGCCAGCAGCTCAACCGCAAACACAGGGAACCCCAACGAGCAGTACTTC
NA	TRBV5-1	TRBJ2-7	TRBD2	CASSREREGHEQYF	TGCGCCAGCAGCAGAGAGCGGGAGGGCCACGAGCAGTACTTC
NA	TRBV29-1	TRBJ1-1	NA	CSVEKQGEVEAFF	TGCAGCGTTGAAAAACAGGGAGAAGTCGAAGCTTTCTTT
NA	TRBV28	TRBJ1-2	NA	CATSRRSYGYTF	TGTGCCACCAGTCGGAGGTCATATGGCTACACCTTC
NA	TRBV6-1	TRBJ1-4	NA	CASSQFRQINEKLFF	TGTGCCAGCAGCCAATTCCGACAGATTAATGAAAAACTGTTTTTT
NA	TRBV27	TRBJ2-1	TRBD2	CASSLLLGREQFF	TGTGCCAGCAGTTTACTCCTCGGGAGGGAGCAGTTCTTC
few	TRBV6-5	TRBJ1-2	NA	CASRTVNYGYTF	TGTGCCAGCAGGACAGTAAACTATGGCTACACCTTC
NA	TRBV5-4	TRBJ1-1	TRBD1	CASSLQGARGTEAFF	TGTGCCAGCAGCCTACAGGGGGCCCGTGGGACTGAAGCTTTCTTT
few	TRBV18	TRBJ1-1	TRBD1	CASSQRQGNTEAFF	TGTGCCAGCTCTCAAAGACAGGGAAACACTGAAGCTTTCTTT
few	TRBV6-1	TRBJ1-5	NA	CASVAGNNQPQHF	TGTGCCAGCGTTGCAGGGAATAATCAGCCCCAGCATTTT
NA	TRBV19	TRBJ2-7	TRBD2	CASSSGGSSYEQYF	TGTGCCAGTAGCAGCGGGGGGTCCTCCTACGAGCAGTACTTC
NA	TRBV7-8	TRBJ1-1	TRBD1	CASSLAGGAGAFF	TGTGCCAGCAGCTTAGCAGGGGGCGCCGGTGCTTTCTTT
NA	TRBV19	TRBJ1-5	TRBD1	CATRDRGHQPQHF	TGTGCCACCCGCGACAGGGGGCATCAGCCCCAGCATTTT
many	TRBV19	TRBJ2-7	TRBD2	CASSAVAGGTYEQYF	TGTGCCAGTAGTGCCGTAGCGGGAGGGACCTACGAGCAGTACTTC
NA	TRBV5-5	TRBJ2-7	NA	CASRDLSGSYEQYF	TGTGCCAGCAGGGACCTTAGCGGATCCTACGAGCAGTACTTC
NA	TRBV5-1	TRBJ1-2	TRBD1	CASSRLEGTDGYTF	TGCGCCAGCAGCCGGTTAGAGGGGACAGATGGCTACACCTTC
NA	TRBV2	TRBJ2-7	NA	CAIQRESYEQYF	TGTGCCATTCAGAGGGAGTCCTACGAGCAGTACTTC
NA	TRBV29-1	TRBJ2-7	TRBD2	CSVEDHTSGSYEQYF	TGCAGCGTTGAAGACCATACTAGCGGGTCCTACGAGCAGTACTTC
NA	TRBV5-8	TRBJ1-6	TRBD1	CASSLGDRFNSPLHF	TGTGCCAGCAGCTTGGGGGACAGGTTTAATTCACCCCTCCACTTT
NA	TRBV2	TRBJ1-1	NA	CASTLEPGVTEAFF	TGTGCCAGCACCCTAGAACCGGGGGTAACTGAAGCTTTCTTT
NA	TRBV6-5	TRBJ1-3	NA	CASSYGAASSGNTIYF	TGTGCCAGCAGTTACGGGGCGGCAAGCTCTGGAAACACCATATATTTT
NA	TRBV14	TRBJ2-7	NA	CASSQIGASYEQYF	TGTGCCAGCAGCCAGATAGGGGCGTCCTACGAGCAGTACTTC
NA	TRBV7-6	TRBJ2-5	TRBD2	CASSLGLAGVHQETQYF	TGTGCCAGCAGCTTAGGACTAGCGGGGGTGCACCAAGAGACCCAGTACTTC
NA	TRBV6-6	TRBJ2-5	NA	CASSLQETQYF	TGTGCCAGCAGTCTCCAAGAGACCCAGTACTTC
few	TRBV10-2	TRBJ1-2	NA	CASARVITGGNYGYTF	TGCGCCAGCGCTCGGGTCATCACGGGAGGGAACTATGGCTACACCTTC
NA	TRBV28	TRBJ2-7	TRBD1	CASSPGSETGVSYEQYF	TGTGCCAGCAGCCCGGGGTCAGAGACAGGGGTATCCTACGAGCAGTACTTC
NA	TRBV30	TRBJ2-7	NA	CALSEVEPYEQYF	TGTGCCTTATCCGAGGTTGAACCCTACGAGCAGTACTTC
NA	TRBV15	TRBJ1-1	NA	CATSAGFSRNTEAFF	TGTGCCACCAGCGCAGGGTTTTCCAGAAACACTGAAGCTTTCTTT
NA	TRBV15	TRBJ1-4	NA	CATSRGPINEKLFF	TGTGCCACCAGCAGAGGGCCGATCAATGAAAAACTGTTTTTT
NA	TRBV28	TRBJ2-7	TRBD2	CASSSSSGRFYEQYF	TGTGCCAGCAGTTCCTCTAGCGGGAGATTCTACGAGCAGTACTTC
NA	TRBV6-1	TRBJ2-2	TRBD2	CASRPMSGTGGELFF	TGTGCCAGCAGGCCAATGAGCGGGACCGGCGGGGAGCTGTTTTTT
NA	TRBV10-3	TRBJ1-1	NA	CAIMDRPNTEAFF	TGTGCCATCATGGACAGACCCAACACTGAAGCTTTCTTT
NA	TRBV28	TRBJ2-5	NA	CASSGLETQYF	TGTGCCAGCAGTGGGCTCGAGACCCAGTACTTC
NA	TRBV28	TRBJ2-1	NA	CASSFLRGAPSNNEQFF	TGTGCCAGCAGTTTCCTCCGGGGGGCTCCGTCGAACAATGAGCAGTTCTTC
NA	TRBV9	TRBJ2-1	NA	CASSPRGLLDNEQFF	TGTGCCAGCAGCCCTCGCGGGCTATTAGACAATGAGCAGTTCTTC
NA	TRBV21-1	TRBJ2-5	NA	CASSSRQGMETQYF	TGTGCCAGCAGCTCTCGTCAGGGTATGGAGACCCAGTACTTC
NA	TRBV28	TRBJ2-7	NA	CASSFLAGSYEQYF	NA
NA	TRBV19	TRBJ2-4	TRBD1	CASSNNRQGTKNIQYF	TGTGCCAGTAGTAACAACCGACAGGGAACCAAAAACATTCAGTACTTC